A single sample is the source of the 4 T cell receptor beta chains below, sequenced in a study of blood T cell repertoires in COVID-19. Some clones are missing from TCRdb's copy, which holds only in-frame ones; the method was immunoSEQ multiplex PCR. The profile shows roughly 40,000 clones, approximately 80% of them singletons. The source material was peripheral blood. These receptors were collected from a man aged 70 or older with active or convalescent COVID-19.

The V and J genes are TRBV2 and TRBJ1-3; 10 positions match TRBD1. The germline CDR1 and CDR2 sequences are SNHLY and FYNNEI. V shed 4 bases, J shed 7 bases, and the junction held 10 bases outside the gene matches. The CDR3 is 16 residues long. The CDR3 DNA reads TGTGCCAGCAGTGGGGGCGTGCCGGGACAGGGGAACACCATATATTTT. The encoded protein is CASSGGVPGQGNTIYF.

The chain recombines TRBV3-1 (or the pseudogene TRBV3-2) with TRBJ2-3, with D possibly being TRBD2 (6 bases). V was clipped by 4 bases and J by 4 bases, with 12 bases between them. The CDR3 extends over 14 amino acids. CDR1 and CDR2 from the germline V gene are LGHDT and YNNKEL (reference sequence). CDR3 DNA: TGTGCCAGCAGCCCTTGGGACTCCCCAGATACGCAGTATTTT. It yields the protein CASSPWDSPDTQYF.

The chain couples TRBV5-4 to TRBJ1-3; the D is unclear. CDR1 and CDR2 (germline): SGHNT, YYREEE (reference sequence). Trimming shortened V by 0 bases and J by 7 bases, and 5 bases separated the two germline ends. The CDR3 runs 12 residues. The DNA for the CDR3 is TGTGCCAGCAGCTTGGATCAGAACACCATATATTTT. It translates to CASSLDQNTIYF.

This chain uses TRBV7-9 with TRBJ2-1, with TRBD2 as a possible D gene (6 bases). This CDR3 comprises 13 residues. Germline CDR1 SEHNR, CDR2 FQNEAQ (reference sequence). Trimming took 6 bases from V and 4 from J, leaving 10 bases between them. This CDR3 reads CASSWEDYNEQFF. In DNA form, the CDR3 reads TGTGCCAGCAGTTGGGAGGATTACAATGAGCAGTTCTTC.